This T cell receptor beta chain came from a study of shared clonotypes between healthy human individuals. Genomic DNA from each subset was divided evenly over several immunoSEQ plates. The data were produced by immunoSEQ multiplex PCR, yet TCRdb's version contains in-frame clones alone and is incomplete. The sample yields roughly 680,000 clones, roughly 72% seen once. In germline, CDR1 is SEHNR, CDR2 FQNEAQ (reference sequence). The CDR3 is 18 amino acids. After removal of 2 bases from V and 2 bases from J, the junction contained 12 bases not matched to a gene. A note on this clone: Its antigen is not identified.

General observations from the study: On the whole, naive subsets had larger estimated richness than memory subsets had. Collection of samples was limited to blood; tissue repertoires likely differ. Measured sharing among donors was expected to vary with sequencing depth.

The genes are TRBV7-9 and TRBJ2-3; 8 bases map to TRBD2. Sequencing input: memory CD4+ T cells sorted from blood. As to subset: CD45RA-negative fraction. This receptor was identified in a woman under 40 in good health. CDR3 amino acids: CASSLTTGLAENTDTQYF. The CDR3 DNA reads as TGTGCCAGCAGCTTAACTACCGGACTAGCAGAGAACACAGATACGCAGTATTTT.